This T cell receptor beta chain was obtained from a study of cytomegalovirus exposure and HLA in healthy donors. Study-wide points: For TCR beta chains, V- and J-gene trimming was later linked to a missense DCLRE1C variant. Most TCR beta V segments were productive about 87% or about 30% of the time in an earlier analysis.

The PCR ran on 60 Vbeta and 13 Jbeta primers. Using immunoSEQ multiplex PCR, the repertoire was profiled, and TCRdb retains in-frame clones only, with some absent. The repertoire consists of some 200,000 clones, with 80% occurring once and the leading ten covering 0.5% to 0.8%. As concerns this clone: Its target is unknown.

This sequence originates from a boy between 5 and 17 years old in good health and CMV-seronegative. The material sequenced was PBMCs.

DNA of the CDR3: TGTGCCAGCAGCTTGGCCTCAGGAATCAATGAAAAACTGTTTTTT. Protein: CASSLASGINEKLFF. The chain carries TRBV5-6 and TRBJ1-4; D gene uncertain. CDR1 SGHDT and CDR2 YYEEEE come from the germline V gene. This CDR3 has 15 residues. Trimming took 0 bases from V and 5 from J, leaving 11 bases between them.